Listed here are 20 T cell receptor beta chains from one sample, sequenced in a study of CD8 T cells in Susac syndrome. With random hexamers, 0.5 to 1 ug RNA was reverse transcribed. TCRdb itself ran the immunoSEQ multiplex PCR reads through MiXCR, one entry per CDR3 protein. The profile covers around 150,000 distinct CDR3 sequences, with 93% appearing a single time and more than 0.11% taken by the ten largest. Material for sequencing was CD4+ T cells from PBMCs. The receptors were sampled from a human donor in good health.

The chain recombines TRBV7-2 with TRBJ2-5, with D perhaps matching TRBD2 (6 bases). Germline V CDR1 and CDR2: SGHTA, FQGNSA. CDR3 length: 13 amino acids. V was cut by 5 bases and J by 3 bases, with 10 bases left in between. The CDR3 bases are TGTGCCAGCAGCCGAGCGGGCGAAGAGACCCAGTACTTC. Protein sequence: CASSRAGEETQYF.

This rearrangement joins TRBV20-1 to TRBJ1-6, with D uncertain. The CDR3 is 15 amino acids. CDR1 is DFQATT, CDR2 SNEGSKA, per germline (reference sequence). V was pared by 3 bases and J by 9 bases, with 18 bases between. For the CDR3, the DNA is TGCAGTGCTAGCCACGGACCCGGAGGAATTTCACCCCTCCACTTT. Translating gives CSASHGPGGISPLHF.

The chain combines TRBV5-6 with TRBJ1-3; D perhaps matches TRBD1 (6 bases). Trimming cost V 2 bases and J 1 base, with 10 bases left between them. This CDR3 is built from 15 residues. Per the germline V gene, CDR1 is SGHDT and CDR2 is YYEEEE. CDR3 DNA sequence: TGTGCCAGCAGCTTTACAGGGCGGTCTGGAAACACCATATATTTT. Translating gives CASSFTGRSGNTIYF. The full variable domain, its missing parts supplied by reference TRBV5-6 and TRBJ1-3, is DAGVTQSPTHLIKTRGQQVTLRCSPKSGHDTVSWYQQALGQGPQFIFQYYEEEERQRGNFPDRFSGHQFPNYSSELNVNALLLGDSALYLCASSFTGRSGNTIYFGEGSWLTVV.

The V and J genes are TRBV6-5 and TRBJ2-7; the match to TRBD1 covers 9 bases. The V gene end was trimmed by 3 bases and the J gene end by 6 bases; junction bases not matched to a gene: 6. CDR3 size: 14 residues. Germline-derived CDR1 and CDR2 are MNHEY and SVGAGI. The CDR3 loop reads CASSYSGTGFEQYF. CDR3 DNA: TGTGCCAGCAGTTATTCCGGGACAGGGTTCGAGCAGTACTTC.

This clonotype was detected only once. The chain carries TRBV7-2 and TRBJ1-6, with D tentatively TRBD1 (5 bases). In germline, CDR1 is SGHTA, CDR2 FQGNSA. The CDR3 length is 16 residues. Trimming shortened V by 5 bases and J by 2 bases, and 13 bases separated the two germline ends. CDR3 amino acids: CASSPAPRAYNSPLHF. The CDR3 DNA reads as TGTGCCAGCAGCCCAGCTCCCAGGGCCTATAATTCACCCCTCCACTTT.

The chain carries TRBV3-1 and TRBJ1-2; D gene uncertain. Germline V gene data show CDR1 as LGHDT and CDR2 as YNNKEL (reference sequence). Deletions cut 0 bases from V and 2 bases from J, with 4 bases between. The CDR3 length is 13 residues. CDR3 in DNA: TGTGCCAGCAGCCAAGACGGAAACTATGGCTACACCTTC. The encoded protein is CASSQDGNYGYTF.

This clonotype was counted once. The genes are TRBV20-1 and TRBJ2-3; no clear D gene. CDR1 is DFQATT, CDR2 SNEGSKA, per germline (reference sequence). V was clipped by 2 bases and J by 0 bases, with 3 bases between them. CDR3 length: 12 amino acids. CDR3 sequence reads: CSARISTDTQYF. The CDR3, as DNA: TGCAGTGCTAGAATTAGCACAGATACGCAGTATTTT.

The V and J genes are TRBV10-3 and TRBJ2-1, with a tentative D call TRBD1 (6 bases). The CDR3 runs to 14 residues. The V gene's germline CDR1 is ENHRY and CDR2 SYGVKD. The ends were cut back, 0 bases at V and 8 bases at J, with 11 bases in the middle. CDR3 residues: CAISESTGLDEQFF. Here the CDR3 DNA reads TGTGCCATCAGTGAGTCAACAGGGCTCGATGAGCAGTTCTTC.

The chain combines TRBV29-1 with TRBJ1-5; D is perhaps TRBD1 (6 bases). CDR1 and CDR2 from the germline V gene are SQVTM and ANQGSEA. Trimming took off 5 bases at V and 4 bases at J, with 12 bases between the two ends. The CDR3 runs to 13 residues. The CDR3, as DNA: TGCAGCGTTCTGACAGGCTGGAATCAGCCCCAGCATTTT. Protein: CSVLTGWNQPQHF.

The chain employs TRBV3-1 and TRBJ1-3; D remains unclear. Germline V gene lookup returns CDR1 LGHDT and CDR2 YNNKEL (reference sequence). Trimming took 3 bases from V and 0 from J, leaving 15 bases between them. CDR3 length: 17 amino acids. The CDR3 here is CASSQAASGISGNTIYF. The CDR3 bases are TGTGCCAGCAGCCAGGCGGCATCGGGGATCTCTGGAAACACCATATATTTT.

The chain carries TRBV5-6 and TRBJ2-3; no firm D call. The CDR3 is 13 amino acids. CDR1 is SGHDT, CDR2 YYEEEE, per germline. V shed 6 bases and J shed 4 bases, with 12 bases lying between them. The CDR3 loop reads CASNLGRSDTQYF. The CDR3, as DNA: TGTGCCAGCAACCTCGGACGTTCAGATACGCAGTATTTT.

The chain recombines TRBV5-1 with TRBJ2-1; maybe TRBD1 (6 bases). Trimming left V 4 bases short and J 9 bases short, with 17 bases between. The germline CDR1 and CDR2 sequences are SGHRS and YFSETQ. The CDR3 length is 14 residues. This CDR3 is CASSPGVTGSEQFF. The CDR3 DNA sequence: TGCGCCAGCAGCCCTGGGGTGACAGGTAGTGAGCAGTTCTTC.

The chain combines TRBV6-6 with TRBJ2-3; 15 bases map to TRBD2. CDR3 length: 16 residues. V gave up 6 bases and J gave up 8 bases; unmatched junction bases: 9. Germline values: CDR1 MNHNY, CDR2 SVGAGI (reference sequence). CDR3 in amino acids: CASRGGLAGGPFTQYF. The CDR3 coding sequence is TGTGCCAGCAGAGGGGGACTAGCGGGGGGCCCCTTTACGCAGTATTTT.

The genes are TRBV4-1 and TRBJ2-1; D ambiguous. The CDR3 is made up of 13 amino acids. CDR1 and CDR2 (germline): MGHRA, YSYEKL. Trimming cost V 1 base and J 4 bases, with 5 bases left between them. CDR3 protein: CASSQAGYNEQFF. Written as DNA, the CDR3 is TGCGCCAGCAGCCAAGCCGGTTACAATGAGCAGTTCTTC.

The CDR3 here is CATSLAGGTEQFF. CDR3 bases: TGTGCCACCAGCCTAGCGGGGGGAACTGAGCAGTTCTTC. This chain links TRBV24-1 with TRBJ2-1, with 11 bases identical to TRBD2. CDR1 is KGHDR and CDR2 is SFDVKD in the germline V gene. The CDR3 covers 13 residues. The V and J ends lost 7 bases and 9 bases, in that order; junction bases with no gene match: 4.

The V and J genes are TRBV20-1 and TRBJ2-5; 7 bases line up with TRBD2. Per the germline V gene, CDR1 is DFQATT and CDR2 is SNEGSKA (reference sequence). J was trimmed by 6 bases and V by 6 bases; bases with no gene match: 10. The CDR3 is 13 residues long. For the CDR3, the DNA is TGCAGTGCCGTTGGGACTATCGGGAAGACCCAGTACTTC. This encodes CSAVGTIGKTQYF.

This clonotype has a handful of counts. The chain recombines TRBV5-1 with TRBJ2-3; the D call may be TRBD1 or TRBD2 (5 bases each). Germline V gives CDR1 SGHRS, CDR2 YFSETQ. The CDR3 contains 17 residues. Deletions cut 0 bases from V and 6 bases from J, with 20 bases between. The DNA for the CDR3 is TGCGCCAGCAGCTTGGCCGCTAGGGGTGAGGCGGGTGATACGCAGTATTTT. Translation gives CASSLAARGEAGDTQYF.

This chain uses TRBV24-1 with TRBJ2-5; tentative D call: TRBD1 (6 bases). From germline, CDR1 is KGHDR and CDR2 SFDVKD. CDR3 length: 14 amino acids. The V end was cut by 3 bases, the J end by 5 bases, with 12 bases between. The CDR3 loop is CATSDTRGGETQYF. For the CDR3, the DNA is TGTGCCACCAGTGATACCAGGGGCGGTGAGACCCAGTACTTC.

V is TRBV5-4 and J is TRBJ1-1; D gene ambiguous. Trimming shortened V by 0 bases and J by 5 bases, and 11 bases separated the two germline ends. Germline CDR1 and CDR2: SGHNT and YYREEE (reference sequence). The CDR3 has 14 amino acids. CDR3 DNA: TGTGCCAGCAGCTTGGGTGCCCCGGTGACTGAAGCTTTCTTT. This translates into CASSLGAPVTEAFF. Drawing the rest from reference TRBV5-4 and TRBJ1-1, the complete variable domain is ETGVTQSPTHLIKTRGQQVTLRCSSQSGHNTVSWYQQALGQGPQFIFQYYREEENGRGNFPPRFSGLQFPNYSSELNVNALELDDSALYLCASSLGAPVTEAFFGQGTRLTVV.

In regard to this clonotype: The junction shows a germline mismatch at one end, possibly a read error. The chain employs TRBV11-2 and TRBJ1-4, with D unresolved. Germline V gene data show CDR1 as SGHAT and CDR2 as FQNNGV. The CDR3 loop spans 13 amino acids. The DNA for the CDR3 is TGTGCCAGCAGCTCCGCCAATCGGCCACTCCCCAATTTT. As protein: CASSSANRPLPNF. Looking up the rest from reference TRBV11-2 and TRBJ1-4 gives the full variable domain: EAGVAQSPRYKIIEKRQSVAFWCNPISGHATLYWYQQILGQGPKLLIQFQNNGVVDDSQLPKDRFSAERLKGVDSTLKIQPAKLEDSAVYLCASSSANRPLPNFGSGTQLSVL.